These 9 T cell receptor beta chains came from one sample sequenced in a study of cytomegalovirus exposure and HLA in healthy donors. In the PCR, 60 Vbeta and 13 Jbeta primers were used. Method: immunoSEQ multiplex PCR; TCRdb's copy keeps in-frame clones and lacks some. The table includes about 140,000 clones, roughly 76% detected once. Sequencing was done on a sample of PBMCs. These TCRs come from a female donor in good health and CMV-seronegative.

This chain connects TRBV28 to TRBJ2-7; maybe TRBD2 (6 bases). Germline assignment: CDR1 MDHEN and CDR2 SYDVKM. Trimming shortened V by 2 bases and J by 0 bases, and 11 bases separated the two germline ends. CDR3 length equals 15 residues. The CDR3 is CASSLKAGTSYEQYF. As DNA, the CDR3 is TGTGCCAGCAGTTTAAAAGCGGGTACCTCCTACGAGCAGTACTTC. Filled out from reference TRBV28 and TRBJ2-7, the complete variable domain reads DVKVTQSSRYLVKRTGEKVFLECVQDMDHENMFWYRQDPGLGLRLIYFSYDVKMKEKGDIPEGYSVSREKKERFSLILESASTNQTSMYLCASSLKAGTSYEQYFGPGTRLTVT.

This chain connects TRBV18 to TRBJ1-1, with D possibly being TRBD1 (6 bases). V was pared by 5 bases and J by 7 bases, with 14 bases between. The CDR3 has 13 amino acids. Germline V lookup: CDR1 KGHSH, CDR2 LQKENI. The CDR3 DNA follows: TGTGCCAGCTCAACGGGCAGGGGCCTTGAAGCTTTCTTT. It encodes CASSTGRGLEAFF.

This chain's CDR3 is CASSVVAGGPVHEQYF. CDR3 bases: TGTGCCAGCAGCGTAGTAGCGGGGGGCCCAGTCCACGAGCAGTACTTC. The chain combines TRBV9 with TRBJ2-7; 10 bases are a match to TRBD2. Trimming at V came to 0 bases and at J to 5 bases, leaving 8 bases not matched to a gene. The CDR3 loop spans 16 amino acids. Germline-derived CDR1 and CDR2 are SGDLS and YYNGEE.

This clone came up once. This chain uses TRBV9 with TRBJ1-1, with TRBD1 identical over 7 bases. With 0 bases clipped from V and 7 bases from J, the junction kept 3 bases outside the gene matches. Germline CDR1 is SGDLS and CDR2 is YYNGEE. This CDR3 is built from 13 residues. The CDR3 loop is CASSVGQGFEAFF. CDR3 sequence (DNA): TGTGCCAGCAGCGTAGGACAGGGTTTTGAAGCTTTCTTT.

This clone showed up just a few times. CDR3 in DNA: TGTGCCATCAGTGGGGGGCAGGGTGGGCAGTACTTC. The encoded protein is CAISGGQGGQYF. The chain uses TRBV10-3 and TRBJ2-7; D perhaps matches TRBD1 (6 bases). Germline CDR1 and CDR2: ENHRY and SYGVKD. This CDR3 is built from 12 residues. V was cut by 4 bases and J by 9 bases, with 13 bases left in between.

V usage is TRBV5-1 and J usage is TRBJ1-5; 9 bases align to TRBD1. V trimming: 1 base; J trimming: 6 bases; junction bases outside the gene matches: 5. The CDR3 is 15 residues long. Germline lookup yields CDR1 SGHRS and CDR2 YFSETQ. For the CDR3, the DNA is TGCGCCAGCAGCTTGAACACAGGGGGCGGTCAGCCCCAGCATTTT. This gives the protein CASSLNTGGGQPQHF.

This clone was seen a few times. V usage is TRBV7-8 and J usage is TRBJ1-5, with 9 bases aligning to TRBD1. V lost 4 bases, J lost 5 bases, and 6 bases stayed unmatched. The CDR3 covers 15 residues. Germline-derived CDR1 and CDR2 are SGHVS and FQNEAQ. The CDR3 DNA reads TGTGCCAGCAGCTACAGACAGGGGGATCATCAGCCCCAGCATTTT. Translation: CASSYRQGDHQPQHF.

This clone has a single count. The chain carries TRBV19 and TRBJ1-2, with 7 positions matching TRBD1. The trim removed 6 bases at V and 2 bases at J, leaving 9 bases unmatched. The length of the CDR3 is 15 residues. Germline V gene lookup returns CDR1 LNHDA and CDR2 SQIVND (reference sequence). The CDR3 region is CASSASGQPNYGYTF. Written as DNA, the CDR3 is TGTGCCAGTAGCGCTTCGGGACAGCCAAACTATGGCTACACCTTC.

Details on this clone: At one of its ends the junction is not consistent with the germline gene, which may arise from a read error. This chain uses TRBV5-1 with TRBJ2-7; the D gene is possibly TRBD2 (5 bases). The germline V gene encodes CDR1 SGHRS and CDR2 YFSETQ. This CDR3 is 12 amino acids long. The CDR3 spells CASSYDGVEEYF. The CDR3 DNA sequence: TGCGCCAGCAGTTACGACGGGGTCGAGGAGTACTTC.